This entry lists 9 T cell receptor beta chains sequenced from one sample in a study of response to subunit inactivated influenza vaccine. TCRdb called the RT-PCR reads again in MiXCR, with one record for every CDR3 protein. The sample has approximately 730,000 distinct CDR3 sequences, approximately 15% seen once. Specimen: PBMCs from blood, collected 14 days before vaccination. The receptors derive from a man aged 50 to 60 who received an inactivated influenza vaccine.

This sequence joins TRBV4-3 and TRBJ2-1; no clear D gene. The CDR3 runs to 14 residues. Trimming pared 0 bases from V and 9 bases from J, leaving 12 bases between. Germline loops: CDR1 LGHNA, CDR2 YSLEER. The CDR3 region is CASSQDFTAGEQFF. DNA for the CDR3: TGCGCCAGCAGCCAAGATTTTACAGCTGGTGAGCAGTTCTTC.

This clonotype occurred a few times. The chain recombines TRBV14 with TRBJ1-1, with no clear D. The germline V gene encodes CDR1 SGHDN and CDR2 FVKESK. CDR3 length: 15 residues. Trimming removed 3 bases at V and 6 bases at J, with 17 bases between. CDR3 DNA: TGTGCCAGCAGCCAGATCAGCGGCAGTAGCGCTGAAGCTTTCTTT. As protein: CASSQISGSSAEAFF.

CDR3: CASATAYGSTQYF. As DNA, the CDR3 is TGTGCCTCCGCTACGGCCTATGGCTCGACCCAGTACTTC. The genes are TRBV30 and TRBJ2-5; D is unclear. V shed 7 bases and J shed 7 bases, with 19 bases lying between them. Looked up from germline, CDR1 is GTSNPN and CDR2 is SVGIG (reference sequence). The CDR3 is made up of 13 amino acids. Full variable domain (remainder filled in from reference TRBV30 and TRBJ2-5): SQTIHQWPATLVQPVGSPLSLECTVEGTSNPNLYWYRQAAGRGLQLLFYSVGIGQISSEVPQNLSASRPQDRQFILSSKKLLLSDSGFYLCASATAYGSTQYFGPGTRLLVL.

The chain recombines TRBV24-1 with TRBJ2-2; D is ambiguous. The germline CDR1 and CDR2 sequences are KGHDR and SFDVKD. This CDR3 has 16 amino acids. Between the trimmed V and J ends, which lost 4 bases and 4 bases, there was a span of 15 bases. The CDR3 region has the DNA TGTGCCACCAGTGAATCGACGGACGGGTCCACCGGGGAGCTGTTTTTT. This translates into CATSESTDGSTGELFF.

This chain uses TRBV12-3 or TRBV12-4 with TRBJ2-5, with D unclear. Trimming removed 3 bases from V and 1 base from J, with 9 bases in between. The CDR3 loop spans 14 amino acids. In DNA form, the CDR3 reads TGTGCCAGCAGTTTTTCTCACCGCCAAGAGACCCAGTACTTC. Translating gives CASSFSHRQETQYF.

This clonotype turned up a few times. CDR3 in amino acids: CASSSLGYGQYF. CDR3 DNA sequence: TGTGCCAGCAGTTCCCTTGGATATGGGCAGTACTTC. This chain connects TRBV12-3 or TRBV12-4 to TRBJ2-7; D is uncertain. The CDR3 sequence is 12 residues long. The V end was cut by 4 bases, the J end by 9 bases, with 13 bases between.

This clonotype was found a few times. The rearrangement joins TRBV6-1 to TRBJ2-7; possibly TRBD1 for D (6 bases). Trimming pared 6 bases from V and 5 bases from J, leaving 20 bases between. In germline, CDR1 is MNHNS, CDR2 SASEGT. This CDR3 comprises 15 residues. CDR3 bases: TGTGCCAGCAGATCCAGGGGCAGGGCTTTCGACGAGCAGTACTTC. Encoded protein: CASRSRGRAFDEQYF.

The chain joins TRBV27 to TRBJ1-6; the D gene is possibly TRBD1 (6 bases). V was cut by 4 bases and J by 14 bases, with 12 bases left in between. CDR1 is MNHEY, CDR2 SMNVEV, per germline (reference sequence). This CDR3 region has 12 residues. CDR3: CASSWGRGALHF. The CDR3, as DNA: TGTGCCAGCAGTTGGGGCAGGGGAGCCCTCCACTTT.

The chain joins TRBV7-2 to TRBJ1-5; 7 positions match TRBD1. The germline V gene encodes CDR1 SGHTA and CDR2 FQGNSA. The junction had 6 bases not matched to a gene; V was cut back by 3 bases and J by 4 bases. CDR3 length: 15 residues. CDR3 in amino acids: CASSLETGTNQPQHF. DNA for the CDR3: TGTGCCAGCAGCTTGGAGACAGGGACTAATCAGCCCCAGCATTTT.